A selection of T cell receptor beta chains follows, all from one sample in a study of T-cell reconstitution after alpha-beta-depleted transplantation in children. TCRdb itself ran the PCR reads through MiXCR, one entry per CDR3 protein. The sample includes 350,000 to 450,000 distinct CDR3 sequences, about a fifth of them seen just once. Sequenced here: PBMCs from the stem cell graft donor, sampled from the stem cell graft. These receptors were taken from a human donor who donated a stem cell graft to a child with acute myeloid leukemia. Both conserved end residues are part of each CDR3. D genes are given only for firm matches. Clone sizes are given selectively: once, few, many, or a class where the clone is expanded.

D gene	J gene	clone size	V gene	CDR3 protein	CDR3 DNA
-	TRBJ2-1	-	TRBV12-3/TRBV12-4	CASSFEPDNEQFF	TGTGCCAGCAGTTTCGAACCAGACAATGAGCAGTTCTTC
-	TRBJ1-4	-	TRBV12-3/TRBV12-4	CASSLGVQIQNEKLFF	TGTGCCAGCAGTTTAGGAGTCCAGATACAAAATGAAAAACTGTTTTTT
TRBD2	TRBJ2-5	few	TRBV16	CASSQGGLQETQYF	TGTGCCAGCAGCCAGGGAGGGTTGCAAGAGACCCAGTACTTC
-	TRBJ2-1	many	TRBV6-1	CASKRAGGYEQFF	TGTGCCAGCAAGAGGGCCGGCGGTTATGAGCAGTTCTTC
TRBD2	TRBJ2-1	once	TRBV5-1	CASSLGLAGGNKEQFF	TGCGCCAGCAGCTTGGGACTAGCGGGGGGGAATAAAGAGCAGTTCTTC
-	TRBJ1-2	many	TRBV12-3/TRBV12-4	CASSLRGDPNYGYTF	TGTGCCAGCAGTTTAAGAGGGGACCCTAACTATGGCTACACCTTC
-	TRBJ2-1	few	TRBV5-1	CASSLSGPEYNEQFF	TGCGCCAGCAGCTTGTCGGGTCCCGAATACAATGAGCAGTTCTTC
-	TRBJ1-5	many	TRBV20-1	CSARERNQPQHF	TGCAGTGCTAGAGAGCGTAATCAGCCCCAGCATTTT
-	TRBJ2-7	-	TRBV12-3/TRBV12-4	CASTPRVGIYEQYF	TGTGCCAGCACCCCGCGGGTTGGTATCTACGAGCAGTACTTC
-	TRBJ2-5	-	TRBV6-1	CASSPHGGRGEETQYF	TGTGCCAGCAGTCCCCATGGGGGGCGCGGAGAAGAGACCCAGTACTTC
-	TRBJ2-7	-	TRBV4-3	CASSQDRDKARQQYF	TGCGCCAGCAGCCAAGACCGGGATAAAGCTAGGCAGCAGTACTTC
-	TRBJ2-7	few	TRBV7-2	CASSSDGGSQYF	TGTGCCAGCAGCTCCGACGGGGGCTCGCAGTACTTC
TRBD2	TRBJ2-1	many	TRBV29-1	CSVDGSGSGNEQFF	TGCAGCGTTGATGGTAGCGGGAGTGGGAATGAGCAGTTCTTC
-	TRBJ2-1	many	TRBV25-1	CASSEDEQFF	TGTGCCAGCAGTGAGGACGAGCAGTTCTTC
-	TRBJ2-1	-	TRBV5-1	CASSSETGLAYNEQFF	TGCGCCAGCAGCTCAGAAACAGGGCTGGCCTACAATGAGCAGTTCTTC
-	TRBJ2-1	-	TRBV6-1	CASSELSTYNEQFF	TGTGCCAGCAGTGAACTTTCTACCTACAATGAGCAGTTCTTC
TRBD1	TRBJ1-1	many	TRBV12-3/TRBV12-4	CASSFDRGYTEAFF	TGTGCCAGCAGTTTTGACAGGGGGTACACTGAAGCTTTCTTT
TRBD2	TRBJ2-7	few	TRBV4-3	CASSHHSGSGYEQYF	TGCGCCAGCAGCCACCATAGCGGGAGTGGCTACGAGCAGTACTTC
TRBD1	TRBJ2-5	few	TRBV7-9	CASSPQSDRGRETQYF	TGTGCCAGCAGCCCTCAGAGCGACAGGGGGAGAGAAACCCAGTACTTC
-	TRBJ1-6	-	TRBV28	CASSLPLPNSPLHF	TGTGCCAGCAGTTTGCCCCTCCCCAATTCACCCCTCCACTTT
-	TRBJ2-1	many	TRBV20-1	CSAELGAGNEQFF	TGCAGTGCAGAACTGGGGGCAGGGAATGAGCAGTTCTTC
-	TRBJ2-3	-	TRBV2	CASRGGTTADTQYF	TGTGCCAGCAGGGGAGGCACGACCGCAGATACGCAGTATTTT
TRBD2	TRBJ2-7	many	TRBV20-1	CSAWTSGREYEQYF	TGCAGTGCTTGGACTAGCGGGAGGGAGTACGAGCAGTACTTC
TRBD2	TRBJ2-7	-	TRBV28	CASSPTGGRYEQYF	TGTGCCAGCAGTCCCACGGGGGGTCGCTACGAGCAGTACTTC
-	TRBJ2-1	-	TRBV24-1	CATSDWGLAGYNEQFF	TGTGCCACCAGTGATTGGGGTCTAGCTGGGTACAATGAGCAGTTCTTC
TRBD1	TRBJ1-5	-	TRBV6-1	CASSFGQGINQPQHF	TGTGCCAGCAGCTTTGGACAGGGCATTAATCAGCCCCAGCATTTT
-	TRBJ1-1	many	TRBV25-1	CASSDLTQNTEAFF	TGTGCCAGCAGTGATCTTACGCAGAACACTGAAGCTTTCTTT
-	TRBJ2-2	-	TRBV28	CASSLRGVGNTGELFF	TGTGCCAGCAGTTTACGGGGAGTAGGTAACACCGGGGAGCTGTTTTTT
-	TRBJ2-2	-	TRBV28	CASSLLSLPNTGELFF	TGTGCCAGCAGTTTATTATCCCTACCCAACACCGGGGAGCTGTTTTTT
-	TRBJ2-7	-	TRBV4-3	CASSQDGPGVRAYEQYF	TGCGCCAGCAGCCAAGATGGTCCTGGGGTCCGAGCCTACGAGCAGTACTTC
TRBD2	TRBJ2-1	few	TRBV4-3	CAEQGRREGNEQFF	TGCGCCGAGCAAGGGCGGCGGGAGGGGAATGAGCAGTTCTTC
-	TRBJ2-2	-	TRBV20-1	CSAREGGWNTGELFF	TGCAGTGCTAGAGAAGGGGGATGGAACACCGGGGAGCTGTTTTTT
-	TRBJ2-3	-	TRBV12-3/TRBV12-4	CASSISGGTDTQYF	TGTGCCAGCAGCATCTCTGGGGGCACAGATACGCAGTATTTT
-	TRBJ1-1	few	TRBV6-5	CASSYSPYMNTEAFF	TGTGCCAGCAGTTACTCTCCGTACATGAACACTGAAGCTTTCTTT
TRBD2	TRBJ2-1	many	TRBV12-3/TRBV12-4	CASSHSGSSYNEQFF	TGTGCCAGCAGCCATAGCGGGAGCTCCTACAATGAGCAGTTCTTC
-	TRBJ2-5	few	TRBV20-1	CSGGQQQETQYF	TGCAGTGGCGGGCAGCAGCAAGAGACCCAGTACTTC
TRBD2	TRBJ2-1	few	TRBV29-1	CSVEGGGRELFF	TGCAGCGTTGAAGGCGGAGGGAGGGAACTGTTCTTC
-	TRBJ2-3	-	TRBV4-1	CASSQETDLSTDTQYF	TGCGCCAGCAGCCAAGAGACTGATCTTAGCACAGATACGCAGTATTTT
-	TRBJ2-5	once	TRBV7-2	CASSLNRPLQETQYF	TGTGCCAGCAGCTTAAATAGGCCCCTCCAAGAGACCCAGTACTTC
-	TRBJ2-1	few	TRBV24-1	CATKAYEQFF	TGTGCCACGAAAGCATATGAGCAGTTCTTC
-	TRBJ1-1	many	TRBV20-1	CSARDQRANTEAFF	TGCAGTGCTAGAGACCAAAGGGCGAACACTGAAGCTTTCTTT
-	TRBJ2-5	-	TRBV2	CASSGGSGKETQYF	TGTGCCAGCAGTGGGGGGTCAGGGAAAGAGACCCAGTACTTC
TRBD1	TRBJ2-1	many	TRBV20-1	CSATGTGSYNEQFF	TGCAGTGCTACAGGGACAGGATCCTACAATGAGCAGTTCTTC
-	TRBJ2-3	-	TRBV28	CASSLSVTTDTQYF	TGTGCCAGCAGTTTATCAGTAACCACAGATACGCAGTATTTT
-	TRBJ2-2	many	TRBV20-1	CSASSGRDAGELFF	TGCAGTGCCAGCAGTGGCAGGGACGCCGGGGAGCTGTTTTTT